One sample yielded the 4 T cell receptor beta chains listed below, sequenced in a study of blood T cells in healthy people across ages. Using a J-beta primer mix together with a sample-barcoded 5' primer, a second PCR was run for roughly 6 to 12 cycles. Via MiXCR, TCRdb re-called the 5' RACE reads, giving one row per CDR3 protein. The sample yields about 1 million distinct CDR3 sequences, under 45% seen once. Material for sequencing was blood. All receptors come from a woman aged 60-70 years in good health.

The V call is TRBV7-9, the J call TRBJ2-3; possibly TRBD1 for D (5 bases). This CDR3 has 15 residues. Deletions cut 0 bases from V and 3 bases from J, with 10 bases between. In germline, CDR1 is SEHNR, CDR2 FQNEAQ (reference sequence). The CDR3 DNA is TGTGCCAGCAGCTTAGCAAGGGGCTGGACAGATACGCAGTATTTT. It encodes CASSLARGWTDTQYF.

This clonotype was seen once. The chain carries TRBV11-2 and TRBJ2-1; D is perhaps TRBD2 (6 bases). The length of the CDR3 is 14 residues. CDR1 SGHAT and CDR2 FQNNGV come from the germline V gene. The V and J ends lost 3 bases and 4 bases respectively, with 10 bases between them. This CDR3 is CASSLTGVYNEQFF. In DNA form, the CDR3 reads TGTGCCAGCAGCTTGACGGGGGTTTACAATGAGCAGTTCTTC.

The J gene is TRBJ2-5, the V gene TRBV12-3 or TRBV12-4; 7 nucleotides match TRBD1. The CDR3 covers 16 residues. V lost 3 bases, J lost 1 base, and 8 bases stayed unmatched. The CDR3 loop is CASSLGDRERQETQYF. For the CDR3, the DNA is TGTGCCAGCAGTTTGGGAGACAGGGAGCGCCAAGAGACCCAGTACTTC.

The rearrangement uses TRBV15 and TRBJ2-5, with D maybe TRBD1 (6 bases). Trimming took off 1 base at V and 0 bases at J, with 12 bases between the two ends. CDR3 size: 16 residues. The V gene's germline CDR1 is LNHNV and CDR2 YYDKDF (reference sequence). The CDR3 DNA follows: TGTGCCACCAGCAGAGGGGGGCGAGGCCACCAAGAGACCCAGTACTTC. This encodes CATSRGGRGHQETQYF.